One and the same sample provided the 23 T cell receptor beta chains below, sequenced in a study of PD-1 blockade in classical Hodgkin lymphoma. Time point in this sample: newly diagnosed, previously untreated cHL patient sample. Researchers report purifying CD4+ T cells from thawed PBMCs by magnetic negative selection. TCRdb's copy holds only in-frame clones and misses some; the assay was immunoSEQ multiplex PCR. The sample yields around 30,000 clones, approximately 90% seen once. The sample was CD4+ T cells from blood. The origin of the receptors is a human donor with classical Hodgkin lymphoma.

This chain joins TRBV5-3 and TRBJ2-3; the D gene is possibly TRBD2 (6 bases). TRBV5-3 is marked as an open reading frame, function uncertain. CDR3 length: 16 residues. Trimming took 4 bases from V and 1 from J, leaving 16 bases between them. CDR3 loop: CARSVGTPCGTDTQYF. The DNA of the CDR3 is TGTGCCAGAAGCGTAGGGACTCCCTGTGGCACAGATACGCAGTATTTT.

The rearrangement links TRBV7-2 to TRBJ1-2; D gene unclear. The CDR3 runs to 13 residues. The germline V gene encodes CDR1 SGHTA and CDR2 FQGNSA. The ends were cut back, 4 bases at V and 8 bases at J, with 14 bases in the middle. For the CDR3, the DNA is TGTGCCAGCAGCTCCGGTAATCATGGAGGCTACACCTTC. Its translation: CASSSGNHGGYTF.

V and J are TRBV5-5 and TRBJ1-5; D is unresolved. CDR3 size: 14 residues. V was clipped by 1 base and J by 0 bases, with 5 bases between them. Germline CDR1 reads SGHKS; CDR2 reads YYEKEE (reference sequence). The CDR3 nucleotides read TGTGCCAGCAGCTTGATAAATAGCAATCAGCCCCAGCATTTT. Translating gives CASSLINSNQPQHF.

The chain is built from TRBV27 and TRBJ2-7; D not certain. The V end was cut by 0 bases, the J end by 1 base, with 16 bases between. This CDR3 contains 17 residues. Per germline, CDR1 MNHEY and CDR2 SMNVEV (reference sequence). For the CDR3, the DNA is TGTGCCAGCAGTTTATCGAATATTCATTCAGTTTCCTACGAGCAGTACTTC. Amino acids: CASSLSNIHSVSYEQYF.

V usage is TRBV5-4 and J usage is TRBJ1-1, with a possible D match to TRBD1 (5 bases). This CDR3 is built from 15 residues. Germline assignment: CDR1 SGHNT and CDR2 YYREEE (reference sequence). Trimming pared 4 bases from V and 5 bases from J, leaving 18 bases between. CDR3: CASSARQWVGTEAFF. The CDR3 nucleotides read TGTGCCAGCAGCGCCCGACAGTGGGTGGGAACTGAAGCTTTCTTT.

The V gene is TRBV6-6, the J gene TRBJ1-6; D perhaps matches TRBD1 (6 bases). Trimming took off 4 bases at V and 12 bases at J, with 16 bases between the two ends. Germline loops: CDR1 MNHNY, CDR2 SVGAGI (reference sequence). The CDR3 has 14 amino acids. CDR3 loop: CASSSETGFGPLHF. The CDR3 nucleotides read TGTGCCAGCAGTTCGGAGACAGGTTTTGGACCCCTCCACTTT.

The rearrangement links TRBV19 to TRBJ1-2; D might be TRBD1 (6 bases). This CDR3 spans 13 amino acids. The V end was cut by 6 bases, the J end by 8 bases, with 16 bases between. Germline loops: CDR1 LNHDA, CDR2 SQIVND (reference sequence). The CDR3 DNA is TGTGCCAGTAGGACCATACAGGGACGGGGCTACACCTTC. Translated, it gives CASRTIQGRGYTF.

This clone has just one count. The chain couples TRBV25-1 to TRBJ2-7; 7 bases agree with TRBD2. Germline lookup yields CDR1 MGHDK and CDR2 SYGVNS. This CDR3 region has 16 residues. Trimming took 7 bases from V and 4 from J; bases not matched to a gene: 16. CDR3 nucleotides: TGTGCCAGCACGGACGGAGGGAGGGGCCGCTCATACGAGCAGTACTTC. Translation: CASTDGGRGRSYEQYF.

This rearrangement joins TRBV5-4 to TRBJ2-1, with 7 bases fitting TRBD1. The CDR3 length is 16 residues. Germline lookup yields CDR1 SGHNT and CDR2 YYREEE (reference sequence). J gave up 4 bases and V 4 bases, and 11 bases lay outside the gene matches. As DNA, the CDR3 is TGTGCCAGCAGCACCCCGACAGGGCCTCAATACAATGAGCAGTTCTTC. This sequence encodes CASSTPTGPQYNEQFF.

This clone has just one count. The chain recombines TRBV7-8 with TRBJ2-3; D is undetermined. This CDR3 is built from 15 residues. The V gene's germline CDR1 is SGHVS and CDR2 FQNEAQ. Trimming cost V 6 bases and J 0 bases, with 13 bases left between them. DNA for the CDR3: TGTGCCAGCAGTTTGGACGGAATAAGCACAGATACGCAGTATTTT. The encoded protein is CASSLDGISTDTQYF.

The rearrangement links TRBV28 to TRBJ1-4; D remains unclear. Germline lookup yields CDR1 MDHEN and CDR2 SYDVKM. CDR3 size: 14 residues. V was pared by 5 bases and J by 10 bases, with 17 bases between. The CDR3 DNA reads as TGTGCCAGCAGTCCCGATTTTCTGCGGGGAAAACTGTTTTTT. Translating it yields CASSPDFLRGKLFF.

This chain joins TRBV6-5 and TRBJ2-1; D not certain. The germline CDR1 and CDR2 sequences are MNHEY and SVGAGI. Trimming removed 6 bases from V and 5 bases from J, with 5 bases in between. The CDR3 is 11 residues long. CDR3 nucleotide sequence: TGTGCCAGCAGACGCAACAATGAGCAGTTCTTC. It specifies CASRRNNEQFF.

This clone was detected only a few times. V usage is TRBV20-1 and J usage is TRBJ2-3; D uncertain. V lost 7 bases to trimming and J lost 6 bases, with 8 bases between them. The CDR3 spans 10 residues. In germline, CDR1 is DFQATT, CDR2 SNEGSKA (reference sequence). The CDR3 DNA sequence: TGCAGTGGATCCTGGGATACGCAGTATTTT. Its protein product is CSGSWDTQYF.

This clone was seen more than once but under ten times. This chain uses TRBV19 with TRBJ2-3, with 7 bases matching TRBD1. Germline CDR1 and CDR2: LNHDA and SQIVND (reference sequence). V gave up 7 bases and J gave up 5 bases; unmatched junction bases: 15. This CDR3 comprises 16 residues. CDR3 residues: CASTQPGTEPQDTQYF. DNA for the CDR3: TGTGCCAGTACCCAACCAGGGACAGAGCCTCAAGATACGCAGTATTTT.

The V call is TRBV9, the J call TRBJ2-2; D is undetermined. The CDR3 is 14 residues long. The V and J ends lost 4 bases and 5 bases respectively, with 12 bases between them. Germline CDR1 is SGDLS and CDR2 is YYNGEE. The chain's CDR3 is CASSLSGWTGELFF. CDR3 in DNA: TGTGCCAGCAGCCTGTCCGGATGGACCGGGGAGCTGTTTTTT.

The V gene is TRBV5-8, the J gene TRBJ2-5; D gene unclear. CDR1 is SGHTS and CDR2 is YDEGEE in the germline V gene. Trimming shortened V by 8 bases and J by 4 bases, and 9 bases separated the two germline ends. The CDR3 has 11 residues. The CDR3 region is CASGVPETQYF. The DNA for the CDR3 is TGTGCCAGTGGGGTACCAGAGACCCAGTACTTC. The variable domain in full, with the rest retrieved from reference TRBV5-8 and TRBJ2-5, is EAGVTQSPTHLIKTRGQQATLRCSPISGHTSVYWYQQALGLGLQFLLWYDEGEERNRGNFPPRFSGRQFPNYSSELNVNALELEDSALYLCASGVPETQYFGPGTRLLVL.

Only one count was recorded for this clone. The chain combines TRBV6-5 with TRBJ1-2; tentatively, D is TRBD1 (5 bases). V shed 0 bases and J shed 3 bases, with 8 bases lying between them. The CDR3 is 14 residues long. The V gene's germline CDR1 is MNHEY and CDR2 SVGAGI. The DNA for the CDR3 is TGTGCCAGCAGTTACTCGGGAGGGGACTATGGCTACACCTTC. The encoded protein is CASSYSGGDYGYTF.

This clone was seen just once. The rearrangement links TRBV5-1 to TRBJ1-5; a possible D gene is TRBD1 (6 bases). Germline CDR1 SGHRS, CDR2 YFSETQ. The CDR3 loop spans 15 amino acids. Between the trimmed V and J ends, which lost 0 bases and 4 bases, there was a span of 11 bases. The CDR3 is CASSLGTVPNQPQHF. CDR3 nucleotides: TGCGCCAGCAGCTTGGGGACAGTCCCAAATCAGCCCCAGCATTTT.

The chain has TRBV6-5 and TRBJ2-5, with D perhaps matching TRBD1 (5 bases). CDR3 length: 15 amino acids. Germline CDR1 and CDR2: MNHEY and SVGAGI. Trimming shortened V by 2 bases and J by 1 base, and 11 bases separated the two germline ends. DNA for the CDR3: TGTGCCAGCAGTTACAGGGGAAGGGGCCAAGAGACCCAGTACTTC. Translating gives CASSYRGRGQETQYF.

The chain has TRBV10-3 and TRBJ2-5; D call uncertain. V lost 4 bases to trimming and J lost 2 bases, with 8 bases between them. This CDR3 region has 13 residues. The germline V gene encodes CDR1 ENHRY and CDR2 SYGVKD. CDR3 coding DNA: TGTGCCATCAGTGTTAGATCTCAAGAGACCCAGTACTTC. Translation gives CAISVRSQETQYF.

This sequence joins TRBV9 and TRBJ2-1; D is unclear. The ends were cut back, 4 bases at V and 5 bases at J, with 10 bases in the middle. Germline lookup yields CDR1 SGDLS and CDR2 YYNGEE. The CDR3 sequence is 13 residues long. CDR3 region: CASSHGVNNEQFF. The CDR3 DNA is TGTGCCAGCAGCCATGGGGTTAACAATGAGCAGTTCTTC. Filled out from reference TRBV9 and TRBJ2-1, the complete variable domain reads DSGVTQTPKHLITATGQRVTLRCSPRSGDLSVYWYQQSLDQGLQFLIQYYNGEERAKGNILERFSAQQFPDLHSELNLSSLELGDSALYFCASSHGVNNEQFFGPGTRLTVL.

The chain links TRBV5-1 to TRBJ2-3; a possible D gene is TRBD2 (6 bases). From germline, CDR1 is SGHRS and CDR2 YFSETQ. V was cut by 2 bases and J by 6 bases, with 10 bases left in between. The CDR3 sequence is 13 residues long. CDR3 nucleotide sequence: TGCGCCAGCAGCTTATGGGGGGAGGATACGCAGTATTTT. Translated: CASSLWGEDTQYF.

The chain combines TRBV6-5 with TRBJ1-1; D not certain. The CDR3 contains 13 residues. Germline V gene lookup returns CDR1 MNHEY and CDR2 SVGAGI. Trimming shortened V by 5 bases and J by 0 bases, and 7 bases separated the two germline ends. The CDR3 reads CASSSQVNTEAFF. As DNA, the CDR3 is TGTGCCAGCAGTAGTCAGGTGAACACTGAAGCTTTCTTT.